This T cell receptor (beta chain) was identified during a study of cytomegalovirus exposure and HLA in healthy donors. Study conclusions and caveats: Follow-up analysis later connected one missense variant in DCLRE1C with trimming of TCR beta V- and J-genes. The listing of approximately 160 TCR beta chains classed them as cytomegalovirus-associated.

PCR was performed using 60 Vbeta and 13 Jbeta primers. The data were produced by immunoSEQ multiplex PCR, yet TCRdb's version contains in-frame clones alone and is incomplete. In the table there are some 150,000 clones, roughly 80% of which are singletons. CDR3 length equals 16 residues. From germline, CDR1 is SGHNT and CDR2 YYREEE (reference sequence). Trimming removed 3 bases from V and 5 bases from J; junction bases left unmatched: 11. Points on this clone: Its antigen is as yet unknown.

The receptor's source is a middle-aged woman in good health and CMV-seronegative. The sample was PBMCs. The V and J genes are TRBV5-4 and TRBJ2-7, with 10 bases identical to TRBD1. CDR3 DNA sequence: TGTGCCAGCAGCTATGCCGGGACAGGGGTCTTCAACGAGCAGTACTTC. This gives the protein CASSYAGTGVFNEQYF.